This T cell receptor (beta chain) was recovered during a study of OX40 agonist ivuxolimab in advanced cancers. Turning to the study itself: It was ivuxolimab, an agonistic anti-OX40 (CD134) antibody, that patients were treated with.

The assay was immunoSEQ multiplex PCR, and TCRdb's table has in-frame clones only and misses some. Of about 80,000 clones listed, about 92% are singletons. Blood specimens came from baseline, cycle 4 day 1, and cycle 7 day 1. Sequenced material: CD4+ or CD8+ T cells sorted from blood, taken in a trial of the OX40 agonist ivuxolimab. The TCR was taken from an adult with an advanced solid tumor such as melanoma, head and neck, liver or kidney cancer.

The CDR3 region is CASSGREHPSSGNTIYF. DNA for the CDR3: TGTGCCAGCAGCGGCCGGGAACATCCGAGCTCTGGAAACACCATATATTTT. The chain uses TRBV9 and TRBJ1-3, with D uncertain. The ends were cut back, 3 bases at V and 0 bases at J, with 16 bases in the middle. Germline CDR1 is SGDLS and CDR2 is YYNGEE. This CDR3 has 17 residues.